This record concerns one TCR beta chain sequence. This sample stems from a study of cytomegalovirus exposure and HLA in healthy donors. The primer mix had 60 Vbeta and 13 Jbeta primers. Clones were sequenced by immunoSEQ multiplex PCR, and TCRdb holds only the in-frame ones, with some missing. This sample carries tens of thousands of clones, 70% to 80% of them seen once, and the ten largest clones take roughly 1.5%. Looked up from germline, CDR1 is SGHTA and CDR2 is FQGTGA. Between the trimmed V and J ends, which lost 7 bases and 4 bases, there was a span of 13 bases. This CDR3 is 13 amino acids long.

Sequencing was done on a sample of PBMCs. The source is a female donor in good health and CMV-seronegative. The rearrangement links TRBV7-3 to TRBJ1-1, with D uncertain. CDR3 residues: CASTSNTGTEAFF. The DNA for the CDR3 is TGTGCCAGCACCTCTAACACGGGCACTGAAGCTTTCTTT.